This T cell receptor beta chain was recorded in a study of T cell changes during pregnancy in multiple sclerosis. This clone was recorded once. The CDR3 is 13 amino acids. CDR1 and CDR2 (germline): SGHDT, YYEEEE. V was trimmed by 2 bases and J by 7 bases, leaving 7 bases between them. The table came from immunoSEQ multiplex PCR; TCRdb's copy has only in-frame clones and leaves some out. The table shows fewer than 50,000 clones, with 85% to 95% occurring only once. This receptor was obtained from a female donor in good health, enrolled as a control in a pregnancy study. The source was CD4+ T cells from peripheral blood mononuclear cells, collected in the second trimester of pregnancy. The chain is built from TRBV5-6 and TRBJ1-6; tentatively, D is TRBD1 (6 bases). The CDR3 is CASSFGQNSPLHF. The CDR3 region has the DNA TGTGCCAGCAGCTTCGGACAGAATTCACCCCTCCACTTT.